What follows are 28 T cell receptor beta chains derived from one specimen sequenced in a study of human T cells and chemical hapten exposure. Regarding time point: patch test 1, 2 weeks after DPC sensitization. Treatment noted: therapeutic diphenylcyclopropenone sensitization with weekly scalp DPC. Via MiXCR, TCRdb re-called the RACE reads, giving one row per CDR3 protein. In the table there are 380,000 or so distinct CDR3 sequences, 4.8% of which are singletons. The sequenced sample was whole blood, obtained in connection with sensitization to the hapten diphenylcyclopropenone (DPC). These receptors were taken from a woman between 50 and 59 years old with alopecia areata. Some clones in this sample may be carry-over from other donors' samples.

This clonotype has a count of ten or more. The rearrangement joins TRBV27 to TRBJ1-4; D uncertain. Trimming pared 4 bases from V and 8 bases from J, leaving 17 bases between. This CDR3 region has 15 residues. Germline values: CDR1 MNHEY, CDR2 SMNVEV (reference sequence). The CDR3 nucleotides are TGTGCCAGCAGTTCCGGCCGGGGAGATAGGGAAAAACTGTTTTTT. This translates into CASSSGRGDREKLFF.

This clonotype was picked up a small number of times. The chain couples TRBV2 to TRBJ1-3; D is possibly TRBD1 (6 bases). The V end was cut by 5 bases, the J end by 0 bases, with 14 bases between. The germline CDR1 and CDR2 sequences are SNHLY and FYNNEI. The CDR3 sequence is 16 residues long. CDR3 in amino acids: CASSYQTGASGNTIYF. CDR3 sequence (DNA): TGTGCCAGCAGTTACCAGACAGGAGCCTCTGGAAACACCATATATTTT.

CDR3 sequence (DNA): TGTGCCAGCAGCTCCCGGTCTCGACAAGTCTACAATGAGCAGTTCTTC. This gives the protein CASSSRSRQVYNEQFF. V is TRBV5-6 and J is TRBJ2-1, with D uncertain. Germline V gene lookup returns CDR1 SGHDT and CDR2 YYEEEE. Trimming shortened V by 3 bases and J by 3 bases, and 16 bases separated the two germline ends. This CDR3 contains 16 residues.

This clonotype was picked up a small number of times. The chain is built from TRBV27 and TRBJ2-2; tentative D call: TRBD2 (6 bases). Germline V gene lookup returns CDR1 MNHEY and CDR2 SMNVEV (reference sequence). Trimming took off 5 bases at V and 9 bases at J, with 10 bases between the two ends. This CDR3 contains 12 residues. The CDR3 region has the DNA TGTGCCAGCAGTGACTGGACTAGGGAGCTGTTTTTT. Protein product: CASSDWTRELFF.

This clonotype has at least ten counts. The chain links TRBV6-5 to TRBJ2-7, with a possible D match to TRBD1 (5 bases). The CDR3 length is 15 residues. Germline CDR1 MNHEY, CDR2 SVGAGI. The V gene lost 6 bases and the J gene lost 2 bases, with 17 bases spanning the gap. This chain's CDR3 is CASRADNSYPYEQYF. The CDR3 DNA sequence: TGTGCCAGCAGGGCGGACAATTCATACCCCTACGAGCAGTACTTC.

This clonotype was counted many times. The V gene is TRBV7-8, the J gene TRBJ1-5, with TRBD1 matching over 8 bases. Germline CDR1 reads SGHVS; CDR2 reads FQNEAQ. The CDR3 is made up of 14 amino acids. Trimming at V came to 5 bases and at J to 2 bases, leaving 2 bases not matched to a gene. Written as DNA, the CDR3 is TGTGCCAGCAGCGCGACAGGGGGCAATCAGCCCCAGCATTTT. Amino acid sequence: CASSATGGNQPQHF.

This clonotype was seen more than once but under ten times. V usage is TRBV7-6 and J usage is TRBJ2-7; TRBD2 is a possible D gene (6 bases). Trimming removed 4 bases from V and 0 bases from J, with 13 bases in between. Germline V CDR1 and CDR2: SGHVS, FNYEAQ. This CDR3 comprises 15 residues. In nucleotides, the CDR3 is TGTGCCAGCAGCTCCACTAGCCCGAGCTCCTACGAGCAGTACTTC. Protein: CASSSTSPSSYEQYF. The full variable domain, rest sourced from reference TRBV7-6 and TRBJ2-7, is GAGVSQSPRYKVTKRGQDVALRCDPISGHVSLYWYRQALGQGPEFLTYFNYEAQQDKSGLPNDRFSAERPEGSISTLTIQRTEQRDSAMYRCASSSTSPSSYEQYFGPGTRLTVT.

V usage is TRBV19 and J usage is TRBJ1-5; TRBD1 matches 7 bases. The V gene end was trimmed by 3 bases and the J gene end by 3 bases; junction bases not matched to a gene: 5. The CDR3 runs to 15 residues. Germline CDR1 is LNHDA and CDR2 is SQIVND (reference sequence). Here the CDR3 reads CASSIETGPNQPQHF. For the CDR3, the DNA is TGTGCCAGTAGTATCGAGACAGGGCCCAATCAGCCCCAGCATTTT.

This clonotype was recorded at least ten times. The chain joins TRBV6-5 to TRBJ2-5, with 8 nucleotides matching TRBD2. The length of the CDR3 is 15 residues. J lost 5 bases, V lost 6 bases, and 11 bases had no gene match. Germline V gene lookup returns CDR1 MNHEY and CDR2 SVGAGI. CDR3 residues: CASRPLGGVWETQYF. CDR3 DNA sequence: TGTGCCAGCAGGCCCCTCGGGGGGGTATGGGAGACCCAGTACTTC.

In its sample, this clonotype was seen many times. The chain has TRBV6-7 and TRBJ1-5; tentatively, D is TRBD1 (5 bases). TRBV6-7 is recorded as an ORF, its role being uncertain. With 2 bases removed from V and 6 bases from J, the gap between germline ends came to 29 bases. The CDR3 covers 20 residues. The DNA for the CDR3 is TGTGCCAGCAGTTACGGGCAAGGTCCTAGGGGACCCGCGGTGGGTCAGCCCCAGCATTTT. Translating it yields CASSYGQGPRGPAVGQPQHF.

This clonotype was recorded at least ten times. The chain employs TRBV20-1 and TRBJ1-1; D not certain. The CDR3 runs to 14 residues. Germline lookup yields CDR1 DFQATT and CDR2 SNEGSKA (reference sequence). V was trimmed by 3 bases and J by 1 base, leaving 12 bases between them. This CDR3 reads CSARMAGPNTEAFF. The CDR3, as DNA: TGCAGTGCTAGGATGGCAGGACCGAACACTGAAGCTTTCTTT.

The chain joins TRBV20-1 to TRBJ1-2; TRBD1 is a possible D gene (5 bases). The CDR3 runs 13 residues. V was pared by 0 bases and J by 4 bases, with 9 bases between. Germline CDR1 and CDR2: DFQATT and SNEGSKA (reference sequence). CDR3 amino acids: CSARDPTAYGYTF. DNA for the CDR3: TGCAGTGCTAGAGATCCGACAGCCTATGGCTACACCTTC.

Notes on this clonotype: Its ends do not fully match the called genes, so a read error is possible. The J gene is TRBJ2-3, the V gene TRBV11-2, with D possibly matching TRBD2 (5 bases). The CDR3 spans 12 residues. Germline V gene sequence: CDR1 SGHAT, CDR2 FQNNGV. The DNA of the CDR3 is TGTGCCAGCAGCCAGACGGGCAGAGGGCAGGCTTTT. This translates into CASSQTGRGQAF. The full variable domain, with the rest looked up from reference TRBV11-2 and TRBJ2-3, is EAGVAQSPRYKIIEKRQSVAFWCNPISGHATLYWYQQILGQGPKLLIQFQNNGVVDDSQLPKDRFSAERLKGVDSTLKIQPAKLEDSAVYLCASSQTGRGQAFGPGTRLTVL.

This clonotype was seen repeatedly, ten times or more. The chain joins TRBV7-9 to TRBJ1-6; the match to TRBD1 covers 7 bases. There are 13 residues in the CDR3. V gave up 5 bases and J gave up 11 bases; unmatched junction bases: 6. Germline V gene sequence: CDR1 SEHNR, CDR2 FQNEAQ (reference sequence). CDR3 bases: TGTGCCAGCAGCGAAGGGGGGACAGCACCCCTCCACTTT. This translates into CASSEGGTAPLHF.

This clonotype was counted a few times. The V call is TRBV21-1, the J call TRBJ1-1; TRBD1, as called in the table, went unchecked against the DNA. TRBV21-1 constitutes a pseudogene. The CDR3 consists of 18 residues. The DNA for the CDR3 is TGTGCCAGCAGCAAAGGAGTTGGGACAGGGGATATGAACACTGAAGCTTTCTTT. This translates into CASSKGVGTGDMNTEAFF.

This clonotype was seen at least ten times. The chain recombines TRBV12-3 or TRBV12-4 with TRBJ1-6; D unclear. The CDR3 is made up of 15 amino acids. Trimming took off 0 bases at V and 6 bases at J, with 9 bases between the two ends. DNA for the CDR3: TGTGCCAGCAGTTTAGCGAGGATCTTTAATTCACCCCTCCACTTT. This translates into CASSLARIFNSPLHF.

This clonotype was observed a handful of times. V and J are TRBV3-1 and TRBJ1-6; 7 bases are shared with TRBD1. Germline assignment: CDR1 LGHDT and CDR2 YNNKEL (reference sequence). This CDR3 comprises 14 residues. J gave up 10 bases and V 3 bases, and 6 bases lay outside the gene matches. DNA of the CDR3: TGTGCCAGCAGCCACCGGACAGGAGGCTCACCCCTCCACTTT. Its translation: CASSHRTGGSPLHF.

This clonotype was picked up a small number of times. The rearrangement uses TRBV20-1 and TRBJ2-1, with a tentative D call TRBD1 (5 bases). Germline CDR1 and CDR2: DFQATT and SNEGSKA (reference sequence). This CDR3 is built from 17 residues. Trimming pared 6 bases from V and 3 bases from J, leaving 24 bases between. The CDR3 loop is CSAPAQSRLGVYNEQFF. In DNA, the CDR3 is TGCAGTGCCCCGGCCCAATCACGGCTAGGGGTCTACAATGAGCAGTTCTTC.

In its sample, this clonotype was seen many times. The genes are TRBV9 and TRBJ1-6; the D is unclear. Trimming stripped 0 bases from V and 5 bases from J, with 3 bases between. The CDR3 sequence is 13 residues long. The germline V gene encodes CDR1 SGDLS and CDR2 YYNGEE. The CDR3 spells CASSVGDNSPLHF. CDR3 DNA sequence: TGTGCCAGCAGCGTAGGGGATAATTCACCCCTCCACTTT.

This clonotype was seen more than once but under ten times. The chain uses TRBV21-1 and TRBJ1-5; the table's D gene call, TRBD1, was not cross checked with the DNA. TRBV21-1 is described as a pseudogene. The CDR3 spans 15 residues. CDR3 DNA sequence: TGTGCCAGCAGCAGGGGCAGGGGGTTTCATCAGCCCCAGCATTTT. This encodes CASSRGRGFHQPQHF.

This clonotype was found many times. This chain links TRBV20-1 with TRBJ2-1; 9 bases match TRBD2. Germline V lookup: CDR1 DFQATT, CDR2 SNEGSKA (reference sequence). V shed 3 bases and J 6 bases; nucleotides not matched to a gene: 9. This CDR3 contains 15 residues. CDR3 nucleotides: TGCAGTGCTAGTTCCCCTAGCGGGGTCGTCAATGAGCAGTTCTTC. The encoded protein is CSASSPSGVVNEQFF.

This clonotype was recorded many times. The chain has TRBV7-7 and TRBJ2-2; no reliable D call. V lost 5 bases and J 4 bases, leaving 8 bases between the germline ends. Germline loops: CDR1 SSHAT, CDR2 FNYEAQ (reference sequence). The length of the CDR3 is 13 residues. CDR3 region: CASSDTPTGELFF. The CDR3 DNA reads TGTGCCAGCAGCGATACACCCACCGGGGAGCTGTTTTTT.

CDR3 region: CASSLQGQAYGYTF. The CDR3 DNA sequence: TGTGCCAGCAGCTTACAGGGACAGGCCTATGGCTACACCTTC. The chain joins TRBV5-4 to TRBJ1-2; 8 bases are a match to TRBD1. CDR1 and CDR2 (germline): SGHNT, YYREEE (reference sequence). CDR3 length: 14 residues. Trimming took 2 bases from V and 4 from J; bases not matched to a gene: 4.

This clonotype was seen ten or more times. The chain uses TRBV12-3 or TRBV12-4 and TRBJ1-5; tentative D call: TRBD1 (5 bases). Between the trimmed V and J ends, which lost 6 bases and 7 bases, there was a span of 19 bases. The CDR3 has 15 amino acids. CDR3 in DNA: TGTGCCAGCAGCCTAGCGCAGGGTGAATACCAGCCCCAGCATTTT. This sequence encodes CASSLAQGEYQPQHF.

This clonotype was counted many times. V usage is TRBV30 and J usage is TRBJ2-7; D ambiguous. The CDR3 extends over 11 amino acids. Trimming stripped 0 bases from V and 12 bases from J, with 12 bases between. Germline CDR1 reads GTSNPN; CDR2 reads SVGIG (reference sequence). The CDR3 region is CAWSVLGFRYF. DNA for the CDR3: TGTGCCTGGAGTGTTCTGGGGTTTCGGTACTTC.

There are many counts of this clonotype. The V call is TRBV29-1, the J call TRBJ1-2; no firm D call. Trimming left V 4 bases short and J 0 bases short, with 9 bases between. The CDR3 length is 13 residues. Germline loops: CDR1 SQVTM, CDR2 ANQGSEA. CDR3 residues: CSVGNTANYGYTF. The DNA for the CDR3 is TGCAGCGTTGGTAACACCGCTAACTATGGCTACACCTTC. Together with reference TRBV29-1 and TRBJ1-2, the CDR3 gives the full variable domain: SAVISQKPSRDICQRGTSLTIQCQVDSQVTMMFWYRQQPGQSLTLIATANQGSEATYESGFVIDKFPISRPNLTFSTLTVSNMSPEDSSIYLCSVGNTANYGYTFGSGTRLTVV.

This clonotype was seen at least ten times. J is TRBJ1-6 and V is TRBV6-1, with a possible D match to TRBD1 (6 bases). The CDR3 sequence is 15 residues long. The V end lost 6 bases, the J end lost 6 bases, and 15 bases lay between the germline ends. Germline loops: CDR1 MNHNS, CDR2 SASEGT. CDR3 bases: TGTGCCAGCAGATCGACAGGCGAGGGTAATTCACCCCTCCACTTT. This gives the protein CASRSTGEGNSPLHF.

This clonotype came up many times. CDR3: CSVAAGLGPEAFF. Written as DNA, the CDR3 is TGCAGCGTAGCAGCAGGATTGGGGCCTGAAGCTTTCTTT. This chain joins TRBV29-1 and TRBJ1-1; perhaps TRBD1 as D (5 bases). The V gene lost 6 bases and the J gene lost 6 bases, with 17 bases spanning the gap. The V gene's germline CDR1 is SQVTM and CDR2 ANQGSEA. CDR3 size: 13 residues.